The present TCR beta chain was sequenced within a study of blood T cell repertoires in COVID-19. Trimming pared 2 bases from V and 4 bases from J, leaving 14 bases between. Germline CDR1 reads SGHVS; CDR2 reads FNYEAQ. The CDR3 loop spans 15 amino acids. Assay used: immunoSEQ multiplex PCR; TCRdb lists only in-frame clones, some missing. Seen here are roughly 380,000 clones, about 90% observed once, and the top ten hold 2.5% to 3%. The clonotype was recovered from a woman aged 25 to 39 who had recovered from COVID-19. Material for sequencing was PBMCs or T cells enriched from blood (not recorded which). This chain uses TRBV7-6 with TRBJ2-5; D may be TRBD2 (6 bases). The CDR3: CASSLHGGSPETQYF. In nucleotides, the CDR3 is TGTGCCAGCAGCTTACATGGGGGGTCCCCAGAGACCCAGTACTTC.